This TCR beta chain was sequenced for a study of cytomegalovirus exposure and HLA in healthy donors. At least ten counts were recorded for this clone. Its antigen is undetermined. Looked up from germline, CDR1 is MNHNS and CDR2 is SASEGT. The CDR3 runs to 13 residues. The V end was cut by 8 bases, the J end by 0 bases, with 10 bases between. Both 60 Vbeta primers and 13 Jbeta primers went into the PCR. Sequencing was performed with immunoSEQ multiplex PCR; in TCRdb, only in-frame clones are kept and a portion is missing. The table records 97,000 or so clones, about a tenth of them present only once. Study-wide results and limits: Most TCR sequences proved rare, with some public TCRs found in many donors. Testing in vitro showed a few CMV-associated chains specific for CMV antigens. Rates of TCR association differed by HLA locus in a later analysis, with DRB1 highest and HLA-C lowest.

Material: PBMCs. This clonotype was obtained from a man between 50 and 59 years old in good health and CMV-seropositive. The chain joins TRBV6-1 to TRBJ1-1, with D uncertain. CDR3 residues: CASGGTLNTEAFF. The DNA for the CDR3 is TGTGCCAGCGGAGGAACACTGAACACTGAAGCTTTCTTT.